The rows below give T cell receptor beta chains drawn from one sample of a study of cytomegalovirus exposure and HLA in healthy donors. Clones were read by immunoSEQ multiplex PCR, and TCRdb kept only the in-frame ones, dropping some. The sample consists of approximately 270,000 clones, under 90% of them appearing once. Sequenced material: PBMCs. These receptor sequences come from a girl aged 2-9 years in good health and CMV-seronegative. CDR3s include the opening cysteine and the closing phenylalanine or tryptophan. Each record gives: CDR3 length, J gene, D gene, V gene, clone size, CDR3 protein, CDR3 DNA. A D gene is named only where the DNA matches it firmly. Some rows mark clone size as missing; the rest say once, few, many or name a class of expanded clone.

CDR3 length: 17; J gene: TRBJ2-3; D gene: TRBD2; V gene: TRBV27; clone size: -; CDR3 protein: CANRTRSGGGITDTQYF; CDR3 DNA: TGTGCCAACAGAACCCGGTCCGGGGGGGGAATCACAGATACGCAGTATTTT
CDR3 length: 15; J gene: TRBJ1-6; D gene: TRBD1; V gene: TRBV30; clone size: -; CDR3 protein: CAWRQGRLNNSPLHF; CDR3 DNA: TGTGCCTGGAGACAGGGGAGACTGAATAATTCACCCCTCCACTTT
CDR3 length: 15; J gene: TRBJ1-5; D gene: -; V gene: TRBV2; clone size: -; CDR3 protein: CASSETGYSNQPQHF; CDR3 DNA: TGTGCCAGCAGTGAAACAGGTTATAGCAATCAGCCCCAGCATTTT
CDR3 length: 16; J gene: TRBJ2-1; D gene: TRBD2; V gene: TRBV11-2; clone size: -; CDR3 protein: CASSLGWSGGLNEQFF; CDR3 DNA: TGTGCCAGCAGCTTAGGGTGGAGCGGGGGTCTCAATGAGCAGTTCTTC
CDR3 length: 14; J gene: TRBJ2-7; D gene: -; V gene: TRBV7-9; clone size: -; CDR3 protein: CASSLDQYSYEQYF; CDR3 DNA: TGTGCCAGCAGCTTAGACCAGTACTCCTACGAGCAGTACTTC
CDR3 length: 14; J gene: TRBJ1-5; D gene: -; V gene: TRBV6-5; clone size: -; CDR3 protein: CASSLLDSNQPQHF; CDR3 DNA: TGTGCCAGCAGCCTGCTAGATAGCAATCAGCCCCAGCATTTT
CDR3 length: 18; J gene: TRBJ1-5; D gene: -; V gene: TRBV6-1; clone size: -; CDR3 protein: CASSGPLLGGQSNQPQHF; CDR3 DNA: TGTGCCAGCAGTGGGCCCCTGTTGGGGGGGCAGAGCAATCAGCCCCAGCATTTT
CDR3 length: 16; J gene: TRBJ2-1; D gene: TRBD2; V gene: TRBV6-5; clone size: -; CDR3 protein: CASSYSSGGFYNEQFF; CDR3 DNA: TGTGCCAGCAGTTACTCGAGCGGGGGGTTTTACAATGAGCAGTTCTTC
CDR3 length: 15; J gene: TRBJ1-4; D gene: -; V gene: TRBV15; clone size: -; CDR3 protein: CATSRVGHSNEKLFF; CDR3 DNA: TGTGCCACCAGCAGAGTCGGACACTCTAATGAAAAACTGTTTTTT
CDR3 length: 14; J gene: TRBJ2-3; D gene: -; V gene: TRBV9; clone size: -; CDR3 protein: CASSVGGLEDTQYF; CDR3 DNA: TGTGCCAGCAGCGTAGGAGGGTTAGAAGATACGCAGTATTTT
CDR3 length: 16; J gene: TRBJ2-7; D gene: TRBD2; V gene: TRBV5-1; clone size: -; CDR3 protein: CASSLVEGGRAHEQYF; CDR3 DNA: TGCGCCAGCAGCTTGGTGGAGGGCGGGAGGGCCCACGAGCAGTACTTC
CDR3 length: 15; J gene: TRBJ2-2; D gene: -; V gene: TRBV9; clone size: -; CDR3 protein: CASSAVVGGAGELFF; CDR3 DNA: TGTGCCAGCAGCGCCGTGGTAGGGGGGGCCGGGGAGCTGTTTTTT
CDR3 length: 15; J gene: TRBJ1-1; D gene: -; V gene: TRBV6-1; clone size: -; CDR3 protein: CASSGVTGLNTEAFF; CDR3 DNA: TGTGCCAGCAGTGGAGTGACAGGTCTTAACACTGAAGCTTTCTTT
CDR3 length: 16; J gene: TRBJ1-1; D gene: TRBD1; V gene: TRBV7-3; clone size: few; CDR3 protein: CASRPGQGSMNTEAFF; CDR3 DNA: TGTGCCAGCAGACCTGGACAGGGCTCCATGAACACTGAAGCTTTCTTT
CDR3 length: 15; J gene: TRBJ2-5; D gene: -; V gene: TRBV7-8; clone size: -; CDR3 protein: CASSSGVPPPETQYF; CDR3 DNA: TGTGCCAGCAGCTCCGGGGTACCGCCCCCAGAGACCCAGTACTTC
CDR3 length: 17; J gene: TRBJ2-3; D gene: -; V gene: TRBV9; clone size: -; CDR3 protein: CASSSGLWRGRTDTQYF; CDR3 DNA: TGTGCCAGCAGCTCGGGCCTCTGGCGGGGAAGGACAGATACGCAGTATTTT
CDR3 length: 15; J gene: TRBJ2-5; D gene: -; V gene: TRBV9; clone size: -; CDR3 protein: CASSVGAATGETQYF; CDR3 DNA: TGTGCCAGCAGCGTAGGAGCGGCGACGGGAGAGACCCAGTACTTC
CDR3 length: 14; J gene: TRBJ1-4; D gene: -; V gene: TRBV27; clone size: -; CDR3 protein: CASRPWGGGEKLFF; CDR3 DNA: TGTGCCAGCAGGCCATGGGGGGGTGGCGAAAAACTGTTTTTT
CDR3 length: 17; J gene: TRBJ1-1; D gene: -; V gene: TRBV28; clone size: -; CDR3 protein: CASSERGRIFMNTEAFF; CDR3 DNA: TGTGCCAGCAGCGAAAGGGGCCGAATCTTCATGAACACTGAAGCTTTCTTT
CDR3 length: 13; J gene: TRBJ2-7; D gene: -; V gene: TRBV23-1; clone size: -; CDR3 protein: CASSQMRAYEQYF; CDR3 DNA: TGCGCCAGCAGTCAGATGCGCGCTTACGAGCAGTACTTC
CDR3 length: 16; J gene: TRBJ1-3; D gene: -; V gene: TRBV6-5; clone size: -; CDR3 protein: CASSYSNEGAGNTIYF; CDR3 DNA: TGTGCCAGCAGTTACTCGAATGAGGGAGCCGGAAACACCATATATTTT
CDR3 length: 14; J gene: TRBJ1-5; D gene: -; V gene: TRBV28; clone size: once; CDR3 protein: CASSWDISNQPQHF; CDR3 DNA: TGTGCCAGCAGTTGGGACATTAGTAATCAGCCCCAGCATTTT
CDR3 length: 16; J gene: TRBJ1-5; D gene: -; V gene: TRBV28; clone size: -; CDR3 protein: CASSSTRGHRYQPQHF; CDR3 DNA: TGTGCCAGCAGTTCCACCCGTGGCCACAGATATCAGCCCCAGCATTTT
CDR3 length: 15; J gene: TRBJ2-7; D gene: -; V gene: TRBV7-8; clone size: -; CDR3 protein: CASSLVLGGPYEQYF; CDR3 DNA: TGTGCCAGCAGCTTGGTCCTAGGGGGTCCCTACGAGCAGTACTTC
CDR3 length: 15; J gene: TRBJ2-3; D gene: TRBD2; V gene: TRBV5-1; clone size: -; CDR3 protein: CASSPGLAGPDTQYF; CDR3 DNA: TGCGCCAGCAGTCCGGGACTAGCGGGCCCGGATACGCAGTATTTT
CDR3 length: 15; J gene: TRBJ1-2; D gene: TRBD1; V gene: TRBV9; clone size: -; CDR3 protein: CASSVEVQGADGYTF; CDR3 DNA: TGTGCCAGCAGCGTAGAAGTACAGGGGGCTGATGGCTACACCTTC
CDR3 length: 11; J gene: TRBJ2-1; D gene: -; V gene: TRBV30; clone size: -; CDR3 protein: CAWLGVSEQLF; CDR3 DNA: TGTGCCTGGCTGGGAGTGAGTGAGCAGCTCTTC
CDR3 length: 13; J gene: TRBJ2-1; D gene: -; V gene: TRBV6-6; clone size: few; CDR3 protein: CASSLSSANEQFF; CDR3 DNA: TGTGCCAGCAGTTTATCCAGCGCAAATGAGCAGTTCTTC
CDR3 length: 20; J gene: TRBJ1-3; D gene: -; V gene: TRBV14; clone size: few; CDR3 protein: CASSQDNEVARHLSGNTIYF; CDR3 DNA: TGTGCCAGCAGCCAAGATAACGAGGTTGCTCGTCACCTCTCTGGAAACACCATATATTTT
CDR3 length: 13; J gene: TRBJ1-6; D gene: -; V gene: TRBV7-2; clone size: few; CDR3 protein: CASSLQDNSPLHF; CDR3 DNA: TGTGCCAGCAGCTTACAGGATAATTCACCCCTCCACTTT
CDR3 length: 12; J gene: TRBJ1-2; D gene: -; V gene: TRBV6-5; clone size: -; CDR3 protein: CASSATPYGYTF; CDR3 DNA: TGTGCCAGCAGCGCAACTCCGTATGGCTACACCTTC
CDR3 length: 11; J gene: TRBJ2-7; D gene: -; V gene: TRBV10-3; clone size: few; CDR3 protein: CAISGGREQYF; CDR3 DNA: TGTGCCATCAGTGGAGGGCGGGAGCAGTACTTC
CDR3 length: 17; J gene: TRBJ2-7; D gene: TRBD1; V gene: TRBV19; clone size: -; CDR3 protein: CASSNGIFNRGAYEQYF; CDR3 DNA: TGTGCCAGTAGTAATGGTATATTTAACAGGGGAGCGTACGAGCAGTACTTC
CDR3 length: 15; J gene: TRBJ1-5; D gene: -; V gene: TRBV7-2; clone size: -; CDR3 protein: CASSLGGAGNQPQHF; CDR3 DNA: TGTGCCAGCAGCTTAGGCGGGGCAGGCAATCAGCCCCAGCATTTT
CDR3 length: 14; J gene: TRBJ2-7; D gene: -; V gene: TRBV11-2; clone size: -; CDR3 protein: CASSWEVGTYEQYF; CDR3 DNA: TGTGCCAGCAGCTGGGAGGTGGGAACCTACGAGCAGTACTTC
CDR3 length: 15; J gene: TRBJ2-7; D gene: -; V gene: TRBV28; clone size: -; CDR3 protein: CASSLDPSASYEQYF; CDR3 DNA: TGTGCCAGCAGTTTAGATCCTTCCGCGTCCTACGAGCAGTACTTC
CDR3 length: 13; J gene: TRBJ2-3; D gene: TRBD2; V gene: TRBV10-1; clone size: -; CDR3 protein: CASSSGRADTQYF; CDR3 DNA: TGCGCCAGTTCTAGCGGGAGAGCAGATACGCAGTATTTT
CDR3 length: 15; J gene: TRBJ2-1; D gene: TRBD2; V gene: TRBV9; clone size: few; CDR3 protein: CASSVGGGSTNEQFF; CDR3 DNA: TGTGCCAGCAGCGTAGGTGGCGGGAGTACTAATGAGCAGTTCTTC
CDR3 length: 14; J gene: TRBJ1-2; D gene: -; V gene: TRBV6-5; clone size: -; CDR3 protein: CASSYSQGHYGYTF; CDR3 DNA: TGTGCCAGCAGTTACTCCCAGGGTCACTATGGCTACACCTTC
CDR3 length: 16; J gene: TRBJ2-7; D gene: TRBD2; V gene: TRBV9; clone size: -; CDR3 protein: CASSVGLAGGLYEQYF; CDR3 DNA: TGTGCCAGCAGCGTGGGACTAGCCGGGGGCCTGTACGAGCAGTACTTC